This T cell receptor beta chain was recorded in a study of T cell repertoires in cytomegalovirus infection. Study in general: Well-studied HLA-B-restricted epitopes and recently identified HLA-C-restricted epitopes of CMV were both used in the study. Evidence of both CMV infection and a matching HLA type came from public TCR beta signatures. Study-level points and caveats: The cumulative frequency of public TCR beta families distinguished individuals who carried CMV together with the relevant HLA. Ex vivo, HLA-C-restricted CMV-specific TCR beta clonotypes prevailed over the rest of the response.

TCRdb analysed the reads with MiXCR anew, one entry per CDR3 protein. Here the sample spans under 850,000 distinct CDR3 sequences, around 31% being singletons. Germline CDR1 reads MNHEY; CDR2 reads SVGEGT. The CDR3 runs to 16 residues. Losses at the gene ends were 0 bases for V and 6 bases for J; bases not matched to a gene: 10. This clonotype occurred a few times. Its antigen is unknown. The chain combines TRBV6-2 or TRBV6-3 with TRBJ2-5; TRBD2 agrees at 7 bases. This TCR was sampled from a human donor in good health (CMV status not recorded). Some clones in this sample may be carry-over from other donors' samples. Here the sequenced sample was cultured PBMCs, taken from culture after CMV antigen stimulation. CDR3 in DNA: TGTGCCAGCAGTTACTCGACGGCGGGAGTGATGCAGACCCAGTACTTC. It codes for CASSYSTAGVMQTQYF.